This TCR beta chain was identified during a study of siplizumab effects on memory and regulatory T cells. This clone was detected only once. The data were produced by immunoSEQ multiplex PCR, yet TCRdb's version contains in-frame clones alone and is incomplete. Among 60,000 or so clones listed, more than 80% were seen once. The CDR3 is 16 residues long. The V gene lost 6 bases and the J gene lost 2 bases, with 18 bases spanning the gap. The V gene's germline CDR1 is SEHNR and CDR2 FQNEAQ (reference sequence). The chain is built from TRBV7-9 and TRBJ2-3, with a possible D match to TRBD2 (6 bases). The specimen was CD8+ T cells sorted from blood. The clonotype originates from a human donor in good health. CDR3 amino acids: CASRPGEAGLTDTQYF. CDR3 DNA sequence: TGTGCCAGCAGACCCGGGGAGGCGGGGCTCACAGATACGCAGTATTTT.